A selection of T cell receptor beta chains follows, all from one sample in a study of blood T cell repertoires in COVID-19. Profiling relied on immunoSEQ multiplex PCR, and the TCRdb table lists in-frame clones only, not all of them. The data contain roughly 38,000 clones, about 81% of them singletons. Source material: peripheral blood. Receptor source: a man aged 35-49 years with active or convalescent COVID-19. Each CDR3 is given with its conserved first and last residue. A D gene is named only where the DNA matches it firmly. Clone size is stated in some rows and not others, as once, few, many or a class when expanded.

TRBV29-1	-	15	TRBJ2-1	-	TGCAGCGTTGAAACCCGGGAGAGCTCCTACAATGAGCAGTTCTTC	CSVETRESSYNEQFF
TRBV2	few	13	TRBJ2-2	TRBD1	TGTGCCAGTGACAGGGAGTCCACCGGGGAGCTGTTTTTT	CASDRESTGELFF
TRBV5-5	-	16	TRBJ1-5	TRBD1	TGTGCCAGCAGCCCCCTCTTCCTGACAGGGGGTCAGCCCCAGCATTTT	CASSPLFLTGGQPQHF
TRBV24-1	-	15	TRBJ2-3	-	TGTGCCACCAGTAGGACAGAGGATAGCACAGATACGCAGTATTTT	CATSRTEDSTDTQYF
TRBV30	-	15	TRBJ2-7	-	TGTGCCTGGAGCCCCGGGACTCTCGCATCCTACGAGCAGTACTTC	CAWSPGTLASYEQYF
TRBV19	-	19	TRBJ1-5	-	TGTGCCAGTAGTATTGGAGGAGGCAGATTCGCTTATAGCAATCAGCCCCAGCATTTT	CASSIGGGRFAYSNQPQHF
TRBV7-2	-	15	TRBJ1-2	-	TGTGCCAGCAGCTTAGTGCGCGAACTATGGTCGGGCTACACCTTC	CASSLVRELWSGYTF
TRBV5-1	once	15	TRBJ2-3	-	TGCGCCAGCAGCCCCCGACAGTCTGGGGCAGATACGCAGTATTTT	CASSPRQSGADTQYF
TRBV27	few	13	TRBJ2-7	-	TGTGCCAGCAGTTTAACGGAAGGGGACGAGCAGTACTTC	CASSLTEGDEQYF
TRBV21-1	-	15	TRBJ2-5	-	TGTGCCAGCAGCAAAGGGCCAGGGACAGAAGAGACCCAGTACTTC	CASSKGPGTEETQYF
TRBV4-2	-	16	TRBJ2-3	-	TGTGCCAGCAGCCGGAACCGGGGTCTCGGCACAGATACGCAGTATTTT	CASSRNRGLGTDTQYF
TRBV27	few	15	TRBJ2-3	TRBD1	TGTGCCAGCAGTCTCAGGGGGCAGAGCACAGATACGCAGTATTTT	CASSLRGQSTDTQYF
TRBV24-1	-	12	TRBJ2-7	-	TGTGCCACCAGTGACCCAGTTGGTTCGCAGTACTTC	CATSDPVGSQYF
TRBV12-3/TRBV12-4	-	13	TRBJ1-1	-	TGTGCCAGCAGTTTAAGACCCACGACTGCAGCTTTCTTT	CASSLRPTTAAFF
TRBV5-1	-	15	TRBJ2-5	TRBD1	TGCGCCAGCAGTTTTGACAGGGGTGGACAAGAGACCCAGTACTTC	CASSFDRGGQETQYF
TRBV11-2	-	14	TRBJ1-5	TRBD1	TGTGCCAGCAGCCAGGACAGGGAAGGTCAGCCCCAGCATTTT	CASSQDREGQPQHF
TRBV28	-	14	TRBJ1-3	-	TGTGCCAGCAGGCGGGAGGTGTCTGGAAACACCATATATTTT	CASRREVSGNTIYF
TRBV5-1	-	14	TRBJ1-2	TRBD1	TGCGCCAGCAGCTTGGGACAGGGGTCCTATGGCTACACCTTC	CASSLGQGSYGYTF
TRBV5-4	-	15	TRBJ2-2	-	TGTGCCAGCAGCTTGGATCGTCTAGTTGAGGGGGAGCTGTTTTTT	CASSLDRLVEGELFF
TRBV7-2	-	16	TRBJ1-5	-	TGTGCCAGCAGTTCCCCGCCGGGGTTAAGCCTTCAGCCCCAGCATTTT	CASSSPPGLSLQPQHF
TRBV2	-	16	TRBJ2-1	-	TGTGCCAGACAGTTACGGGGAGATCTCTCCTACAATGAGCAGTTCTTC	CARQLRGDLSYNEQFF
TRBV6-5	once	13	TRBJ1-1	-	TGTGCCAGCAGTCCTTCTGGGGGGGGTAGAGCTTTCTTT	CASSPSGGGRAFF
TRBV27	-	14	TRBJ2-7	-	TGTGCCAGCAGTTCGTCGTCTGGGGTCGAAGGGGAGTACTTC	CASSSSSGVEGEYF
TRBV7-8	-	14	TRBJ1-6	TRBD1	TGTGCCAGCAGCCAAGACAGGGCTAATTCACCCCTCCACTTT	CASSQDRANSPLHF
TRBV23-1	few	11	TRBJ2-7	-	TGCGCCAGCAGTTCCCCTGACAGGTCGTACTTC	CASSSPDRSYF
TRBV19	-	13	TRBJ2-7	-	TGTGCCAGTAATGACCAGGGATGTTACGAGCAGTACTTC	CASNDQGCYEQYF
TRBV9	-	17	TRBJ1-6	TRBD1	TGTGCCAGCAGCCCGGAGGTTCTACAGGGGAGGCATTCACCCCTCCACTTT	CASSPEVLQGRHSPLHF
TRBV21-1	-	16	TRBJ1-4	-	TGTGCCAGCAGCAATAGGACAGGGACAACTAATGAAAAACTGTTTTTT	CASSNRTGTTNEKLFF
TRBV10-1	many	11	TRBJ2-3	-	TGCGCCAGCGGGTCGAGGGATACGCAGTATTTT	CASGSRDTQYF
TRBV30	-	13	TRBJ1-3	-	TGTGCCTGGAGTGCATTACAGGGAAACACCATATATTTT	CAWSALQGNTIYF
TRBV23-1	-	15	TRBJ1-1	-	TGCGCCAGCAGTCTAAGCGGGACACAGAACACTGAAGCTTTCTTT	CASSLSGTQNTEAFF
TRBV19	-	11	TRBJ2-1	-	TGTGCCAGTAGTGGCGGGAATTTACAGTTCTTC	CASSGGNLQFF
TRBV30	-	14	TRBJ1-2	-	TGTGCCTGCAAAGAAGCTCGGCTCCGAGGAGGCTACACCTTC	CACKEARLRGGYTF